Below, one TCR beta chain is given with its context. An end of the junction differs from the germline gene, which may be a read error. This specimen belongs to a study of cytomegalovirus exposure and HLA in healthy donors. This CDR3 spans 13 amino acids. Germline V gene data show CDR1 as SSHAT and CDR2 as FNYEAQ (reference sequence). Use of 60 Vbeta and 13 Jbeta primers characterized the PCR. Profiling relied on immunoSEQ multiplex PCR, and the TCRdb table lists in-frame clones only, not all of them. The table has around 130,000 clones, approximately 80% seen once. The specimen was PBMCs. The gene calls are TRBV7-7 and TRBJ2-1, with a possible D match to TRBD1 (6 bases). The clonotype originates from a young man in good health and CMV-seropositive. The CDR3 DNA is TGTGCTAGCAGCTGGGGCAGGGGCAATGAGCAGTTCTTC. This translates into CASSWGRGNEQFF.